Each of the 25 T cell receptor beta chains below was sequenced from the same sample in a study of blood T cell repertoires in COVID-19. TCRdb's copy holds only in-frame clones and misses some; the assay was immunoSEQ multiplex PCR. This repertoire shows around 300,000 clones, 80% to 95% found once; its top ten account for approximately 2%. The sequenced material came from peripheral blood. The receptor source for this set is a woman aged 30 to 39 with COVID-19, enrolled during active disease.

DNA for the CDR3: TGTGCCGGTTTTGGAACAGGGGGCACTGAAGCTTTCTTT. Amino acid sequence: CAGFGTGGTEAFF. J is TRBJ1-1 and V is TRBV28; 8 positions agree with TRBD1. V dropped 11 bases and J dropped 4; count of bases not matched to a gene: 9. CDR1 and CDR2 (germline): MDHEN, SYDVKM. The CDR3 contains 13 residues.

To note about this clone: This sample includes further DNA sequences coding for the same CDR3. The chain couples TRBV6-5 to TRBJ2-2; no clear D gene. The germline gives CDR1 MNHEY, CDR2 SVGAGI. The V and J ends lost 6 bases and 2 bases respectively, with 4 bases between them. The CDR3 covers 12 residues. DNA of the CDR3: TGTGCCAGCAGCTCCAACACCGGGGAGCTGTTTTTT. It yields the protein CASSSNTGELFF.

V and J are TRBV5-4 and TRBJ2-7; D may be TRBD2 (6 bases). The CDR3 is 14 residues long. Germline values: CDR1 SGHNT, CDR2 YYREEE (reference sequence). V was clipped by 4 bases and J by 5 bases, with 16 bases between them. DNA for the CDR3: TGTGCCAGCAGCCCCGCGGGAAGTCCCAACGAGCAGTACTTC. As protein: CASSPAGSPNEQYF.

The chain links TRBV28 to TRBJ1-2, with TRBD1 matching 9 bases. Trimming cost V 10 bases and J 0 bases; bases outside gene matches: 6. There are 14 residues in the CDR3. Germline values: CDR1 MDHEN, CDR2 SYDVKM. The CDR3 spells CAISQGAPNYGYTF. In DNA, the CDR3 is TGTGCCATTTCACAGGGGGCCCCTAACTATGGCTACACCTTC.

The count of this clone is one. The V call is TRBV2, the J call TRBJ1-2; a weak D match, TRBD1 (6 bases). CDR1 and CDR2 from the germline V gene are SNHLY and FYNNEI. CDR3 length: 14 amino acids. Trimming cost V 6 bases and J 8 bases, with 19 bases left between them. This CDR3 reads CASSQTNRVSGYTF. CDR3 DNA: TGTGCCAGCAGCCAAACCAACAGGGTTTCCGGCTACACCTTC.

The CDR3 sequence: CASSLSAGKSSGYTF. The CDR3 DNA reads as TGTGCCAGCAGTTTATCGGCAGGGAAGTCCTCTGGCTACACCTTC. V and J are TRBV28 and TRBJ1-2; D might be TRBD1 (5 bases). This CDR3 contains 15 residues. Looked up from germline, CDR1 is MDHEN and CDR2 is SYDVKM. V gave up 1 base and J gave up 7 bases, with 16 bases separating them.

This clone was seen just once. The chain recombines TRBV19 with TRBJ2-3; 13 bases are shared with TRBD2. CDR3 length: 16 residues. Germline CDR1 reads LNHDA; CDR2 reads SQIVND (reference sequence). Trimming cost V 6 bases and J 6 bases; bases outside gene matches: 9. The CDR3 here is CASSAGTSGDTDTQYF. Written as DNA, the CDR3 is TGTGCCAGTAGCGCCGGGACTAGCGGGGACACGGATACGCAGTATTTT.

V gene TRBV27 combines with J gene TRBJ1-3; no clear D. Trimming shortened V by 6 bases and J by 4 bases, and 10 bases separated the two germline ends. The CDR3 is 13 residues long. CDR1 is MNHEY and CDR2 is SMNVEV in the germline V gene (reference sequence). DNA for the CDR3: TGTGCCAGCAGCTCGCAGGCCGGAAACACCATATATTTT. This encodes CASSSQAGNTIYF.

V and J are TRBV6-6 and TRBJ2-5, with D unresolved. Between the trimmed V and J ends, which lost 8 bases and 4 bases, there was a span of 14 bases. Germline V gives CDR1 MNHNY, CDR2 SVGAGI (reference sequence). The CDR3 is made up of 13 amino acids. The CDR3 DNA sequence: TGTGCCAGCTTGCCCGGTCCCTCAGAGACCCAGTACTTC. This encodes CASLPGPSETQYF.

This rearrangement joins TRBV28 to TRBJ2-1; 11 positions agree with TRBD2. The CDR3 runs to 15 residues. J was trimmed by 3 bases and V by 6 bases; bases with no gene match: 4. Germline loops: CDR1 MDHEN, CDR2 SYDVKM. The CDR3 DNA sequence: TGTGCCAGCAGCGAACTAGCGGGAGTCTACAATGAGCAGTTCTTC. Translating gives CASSELAGVYNEQFF.

The chain uses TRBV29-1 and TRBJ1-1, with 7 bases matching TRBD1. The V and J ends lost 6 bases and 1 base, in that order; junction bases with no gene match: 5. Germline V gives CDR1 SQVTM, CDR2 ANQGSEA. This CDR3 has 13 amino acids. The CDR3 region is CSVHSGGNTEAFF. CDR3 sequence (DNA): TGCAGCGTCCATTCAGGGGGGAACACTGAAGCTTTCTTT.

This chain connects TRBV7-2 to TRBJ1-2; 8 positions match TRBD1. Germline lookup yields CDR1 SGHTA and CDR2 FQGNSA. Trimming took 5 bases from V and 6 from J; bases not matched to a gene: 5. The CDR3 totals 13 residues. Here the CDR3 reads CASSRSTGDGYTF. Written as DNA, the CDR3 is TGTGCCAGCAGCCGATCGACAGGGGATGGCTACACCTTC.

The genes are TRBV27 and TRBJ1-1; D is unclear. This CDR3 region has 13 residues. The V gene's germline CDR1 is MNHEY and CDR2 SMNVEV (reference sequence). Trimming removed 2 bases from V and 8 bases from J, with 12 bases in between. The CDR3 is CASSLRDLSEAFF. CDR3 bases: TGTGCCAGCAGTTTACGGGATTTGTCGGAAGCTTTCTTT.

This chain connects TRBV6-5 to TRBJ1-4; D is unresolved. The CDR3 loop spans 14 amino acids. Trimming removed 3 bases from V and 3 bases from J, with 8 bases in between. Looked up from germline, CDR1 is MNHEY and CDR2 is SVGAGI. This CDR3 reads CASSYSRSNEKLFF. The CDR3 DNA sequence: TGTGCCAGCAGTTATTCGCGGTCTAATGAAAAACTGTTTTTT.

This clone has just one count. The chain uses TRBV11-2 and TRBJ2-7; no firm D call. Germline CDR1 and CDR2: SGHAT and FQNNGV. This CDR3 is 14 amino acids long. V was pared by 5 bases and J by 0 bases, with 11 bases between. The CDR3 sequence is CASSADWNSYEQYF. The CDR3 nucleotides read TGTGCCAGCAGCGCCGACTGGAACTCCTACGAGCAGTACTTC. The entire variable domain, with the rest obtained from reference TRBV11-2 and TRBJ2-7, is as follows: EAGVAQSPRYKIIEKRQSVAFWCNPISGHATLYWYQQILGQGPKLLIQFQNNGVVDDSQLPKDRFSAERLKGVDSTLKIQPAKLEDSAVYLCASSADWNSYEQYFGPGTRLTVT.

This sequence joins TRBV19 and TRBJ1-3; the D gene is possibly TRBD1 (5 bases). The germline V gene has CDR1 LNHDA and CDR2 SQIVND (reference sequence). CDR3 size: 16 residues. Trimming removed 5 bases at V and 0 bases at J, with 14 bases between. The CDR3 DNA follows: TGTGCCAGTAGTGCAGCGCGGGGGGGCTCTGGAAACACCATATATTTT. Its protein product is CASSAARGGSGNTIYF.

V is TRBV5-4 and J is TRBJ1-2; possibly TRBD1 for D (5 bases). This CDR3 has 14 amino acids. Per germline, CDR1 SGHNT and CDR2 YYREEE (reference sequence). V was cut by 3 bases and J by 8 bases, with 17 bases left in between. The CDR3 loop is CASSWGREGGGYTF. CDR3 DNA sequence: TGTGCCAGCAGCTGGGGCAGGGAGGGAGGCGGCTACACCTTC.

For the CDR3, the DNA is TGTGCCACCAGCGTACTAGCGGGAGGCGCCTACAATGAGCAGTTCTTC. Translating gives CATSVLAGGAYNEQFF. V is TRBV24-1 and J is TRBJ2-1; TRBD2 aligns across 12 bases. Germline V CDR1 and CDR2: KGHDR, SFDVKD. The V segment lost 7 bases and the J segment 2 bases; nucleotides outside the gene matches: 5. The CDR3 spans 16 residues.

The J gene is TRBJ1-5, the V gene TRBV6-5; D call uncertain. CDR1 is MNHEY, CDR2 SVGAGI, per germline. V was trimmed by 4 bases and J by 3 bases, leaving 10 bases between them. The CDR3 consists of 14 residues. The CDR3 region has the DNA TGTGCCAGCAGTTCATACAGTGTCAATCAGCCCCAGCATTTT. Translating gives CASSSYSVNQPQHF.

Here the CDR3 reads CASSPPTDSYEQYF. For the CDR3, the DNA is TGCGCCAGCAGCCCGCCGACAGATTCCTACGAGCAGTACTTC. The gene calls are TRBV5-1 and TRBJ2-7, with D maybe TRBD1 (5 bases). Looked up from germline, CDR1 is SGHRS and CDR2 is YFSETQ. The CDR3 runs 14 residues. V was trimmed by 4 bases and J by 1 base, leaving 12 bases between them.

The CDR3 region has the DNA TGTGCCAGCAGTGATGGAACCCGGGTCCTAAACACCATATATTTT. Residues: CASSDGTRVLNTIYF. The rearrangement uses TRBV28 and TRBJ1-3; D remains unclear. CDR3 length: 15 residues. Germline V lookup: CDR1 MDHEN, CDR2 SYDVKM. V lost 5 bases to trimming and J lost 6 bases, with 17 bases between them.

V gene TRBV5-1 combines with J gene TRBJ2-1; 8 nucleotides agree with TRBD2. This CDR3 has 17 residues. Germline V gene data show CDR1 as SGHRS and CDR2 as YFSETQ. V was pared by 1 base and J by 7 bases, with 13 bases of the junction left unmatched. The CDR3 sequence: CASSLTPSGGPGNEQFF. In DNA form, the CDR3 reads TGCGCCAGCAGCTTGACTCCCAGCGGGGGTCCGGGGAATGAGCAGTTCTTC.

The V gene is TRBV6-2 or TRBV6-3, the J gene TRBJ1-1; 8 nucleotides agree with TRBD1. This CDR3 comprises 13 residues. Germline loops: CDR1 MNHEY, CDR2 SVGEGT. The trim removed 4 bases at V and 10 bases at J, leaving 8 bases unmatched. The CDR3 here is CASSSTGALGAFF. The CDR3 coding sequence is TGTGCCAGCAGTTCGACAGGGGCGCTAGGAGCTTTCTTT.

The chain couples TRBV3-1 (or the pseudogene TRBV3-2) to TRBJ1-2; 8 bases are shared with TRBD1. Unmatched junction bases numbered 5, after V lost 2 bases and J lost 3 bases. There are 15 residues in the CDR3. Germline V gene lookup returns CDR1 LGHDT and CDR2 YNNKEL (reference sequence). CDR3 sequence: CASSQRAGGYYGYTF. For the CDR3, the DNA is TGTGCCAGCAGCCAACGGGCAGGGGGCTACTATGGCTACACCTTC.

The chain uses TRBV19 and TRBJ2-3; 10 nucleotides align to TRBD2. V dropped 7 bases and J dropped 1; count of bases not matched to a gene: 11. CDR3 length: 17 residues. The germline gives CDR1 LNHDA, CDR2 SQIVND (reference sequence). CDR3 residues: CASTERPLAGGTDTQYF. The CDR3 region has the DNA TGTGCCAGTACTGAGCGCCCCCTAGCGGGGGGCACAGATACGCAGTATTTT.